The present TCR beta chain was sequenced within a study of blood T cell repertoires in COVID-19. In the study overall: Collection of acute and convalescent COVID-19 samples took place in the United States, Italy and Spain. Sources were T cells, B-cell-depleted T cells, or PBMCs; the material itself was cDNA or gDNA.

Authors' processing steps: The authors estimated nucleated cell counts from reference gene primer amplification. The data were produced by immunoSEQ multiplex PCR, yet TCRdb's version contains in-frame clones alone and is incomplete. V, J and clone size derive from that table, while D and trimming were established from the DNA sequence. The sample contains some 150,000 clones, about 91% of which appear only once. The CDR3 spans 16 residues. Per germline, CDR1 KGHSH and CDR2 LQKENI. V was clipped by 2 bases and J by 1 base; unmatched bases: 4. Sequenced sample: peripheral blood. This TCR was sampled from an older woman who had recovered from COVID-19. The rearrangement uses TRBV18 and TRBJ2-5; 10 positions match TRBD2. CDR3 loop: CASSPTAGGPQETQYF. The DNA of the CDR3 is TGTGCCAGCTCACCAACAGCGGGGGGGCCCCAAGAGACCCAGTACTTC.